This TCR beta chain was documented in a study of breast tumors, draining lymph nodes, adjacent tissues. MiXCR, applied by TCRdb to the multiplex PCR reads, yields one record per CDR3 protein. This repertoire shows under 85,000 distinct CDR3 sequences, approximately 19% found once; its top ten account for 2% to 2.5%. For this clonotype: This may arise from a read error, as a much more abundant clone is one base away.

Axillary draining lymph nodes of breast cancer patients supplied the node samples. Germline loops: CDR1 SNHLY, CDR2 FYNNEI. CDR3 size: 12 residues. This clonotype originated in a female donor with breast cancer. Some clones in this sample may be carry-over from other donors' samples. Source material: axillary lymph node tissue. The V and J genes are TRBV2 and TRBJ1-4; 8 nucleotides align to TRBD1. The CDR3 sequence is CASKQGGEKPFF. CDR3 nucleotides: TGTGCCAGCAAACAGGGGGGAGAAAAACCGTTTTTT.